This T cell receptor beta chain was identified during a study of T cell responses to AZD1222 COVID-19 vaccine. General study findings and limits: Spike-specific TCR repertoires showed rising breadth and depth after two AZD1222 doses. Possibly, clonal diversity was underestimated; donors were largely white British and included more females. Repertoires were collected only later (after the peak T cell response had occurred). CD4 TCRs associated with vaccination spanned spike, dominating at 160-218 and 743-854.

Profiled with immunoSEQ multiplex PCR; TCRdb holds only in-frame clones, not every one. This sample has more than 45,000 clones, with approximately 84% found just once. The V segment lost 0 bases and the J segment 5 bases; nucleotides outside the gene matches: 3. Germline CDR1 is SGHRS and CDR2 is YFSETQ. The CDR3 totals 15 residues. As to this clone: Its antigen is as yet unknown.

The specimen was peripheral blood, collected on day 0 of AZD1222 vaccination. The receptor comes from an adult in good health. The chain carries TRBV5-1 and TRBJ1-5; 9 nucleotides align to TRBD1. CDR3 sequence reads: CASSLGGQGYQPQHF. In DNA form, the CDR3 reads TGCGCCAGCAGCTTGGGTGGACAGGGGTATCAGCCCCAGCATTTT. Variable domain in full (rest from reference TRBV5-1 and TRBJ1-5): KAGVTQTPRYLIKTRGQQVTLSCSPISGHRSVSWYQQTPGQGLQFLFEYFSETQRNKGNFPGRFSGRQFSNSRSEMNVSTLELGDSALYLCASSLGGQGYQPQHFGDGTRLSIL.